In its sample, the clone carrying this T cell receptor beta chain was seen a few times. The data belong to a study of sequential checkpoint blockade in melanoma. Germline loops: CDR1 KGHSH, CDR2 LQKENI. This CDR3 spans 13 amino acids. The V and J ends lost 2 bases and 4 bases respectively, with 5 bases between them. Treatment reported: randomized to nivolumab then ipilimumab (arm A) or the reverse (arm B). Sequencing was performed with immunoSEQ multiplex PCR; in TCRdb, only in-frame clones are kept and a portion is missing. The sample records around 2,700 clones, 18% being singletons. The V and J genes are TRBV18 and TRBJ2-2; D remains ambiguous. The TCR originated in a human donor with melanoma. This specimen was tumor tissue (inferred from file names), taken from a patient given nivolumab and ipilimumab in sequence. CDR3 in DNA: TGTGCCAGCTCACCAGAAACCACCGGGGAGCTGTTTTTT. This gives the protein CASSPETTGELFF.